The T cell receptor (beta chain) described here comes from a study of T cells in Graves' hyperthyroidism and ophthalmopathy (dated by TCRdb to the late 2010s). About the full investigation: Peripheral blood was collected at initial diagnosis, before any treatment. To identify distinguishing TCR V-J signatures, a discovery cohort of around 98 patients was used, comprising 40 to 45 with Graves' ophthalmopathy and around 60 with stable Graves' hyperthyroidism. Prospective prediction of ophthalmopathy was tested in an independent validation cohort consisting of under 20 hyperthyroidism patients and 15 to 17 patients who later progressed to ophthalmopathy. The approximately 98 discovery patients were randomly divided into training and test sets at a 7:3 ratio. In roughly six Graves' hyperthyroidism patients, the study also compared T-cell repertoires from thyroid tissue with T-cell repertoires from blood. Following sampling, methimazole starting at 30 mg daily was given to hyperthyroidism patients, and high-dose intravenous methylprednisolone was given to ophthalmopathy patients. The paper reports TCR Vbeta CDR3 sequencing of some 140 peripheral blood samples: 43 ophthalmopathy, under 80 hyperthyroidism and some 17 progressor patients.

V and J are truncated by 1 base and 4 bases respectively, leaving an intervening sequence of 10 bases. The germline V gene gives CDR1 as SGHAT and CDR2 as FQNNGV. The CDR3 contains 14 residues, cysteine and phenylalanine counted. CDR3 DNA only is kept here, 42 bases in frame from base 1. What the research found in general, with its limitations: Most expanded thyroid clonotypes (frequency above 0.001) were also found in blood, which suggests that blood repertoires may mirror thyroid immune responses. No statistical method was used to fix the sample size in advance, and group allocation was not hidden from the investigators. A model built on a 13 V-J signature distinguished ophthalmopathy from stable hyperthyroidism, reaching around 88% sensitivity and 81.08% specificity in cross-validation and 80%/75% in testing. In validation, progression to ophthalmopathy was predicted by the model with around 71% sensitivity and 72.22% specificity, a median of approximately 6.5 months before onset.

Ophthalmopathy patients had moderately to severely active disease, Clinical Activity Score of at least 3, NOSPECS grade of at least 4, and duration under 3 months. The study excluded patients with uncontrolled infections, other autoimmune diseases, pregnancy or lactation. Diagnoses were established on the basis of clinical symptoms, serum thyroxine and TRAb, thyroid ultrasound, and orbital computed tomography. PBMCs were isolated from 8 to 10 ml of fresh peripheral blood by Ficoll-Paque density gradient centrifugation. Total RNA was extracted using Trizol reagent, and RNA quality was assessed on an Agilent 2100 Bioanalyzer. This clonotype showed up many times. Its antigen is not yet known. No base qualities exist here, and no much larger clone lies one base off it. The TCR beta CDR3 regions were amplified from RNA transcripts. The TCR CDR3 was subjected to a first round of RT-PCR using the HTBI primer set and the Qiagen OneStep RT-PCR kit. Libraries were constructed in a second round of multiplex PCR, after which size selection and purification were carried out. Libraries were sequenced paired-end with 100 bp reads on an Illumina HiSeq2000. In the paper's pipeline: SOAPnuke was used to process the raw data, with reads discarded if the reads contained adapters or uncalled bases, had a mean Phred below 15, or lacked an exact constant-primer or identifier match. High-quality paired reads were merged using COPE v1.2.5, and each unique nucleotide sequence was defined as a clonotype. MiTCR v1.1 was used to align the clonotypes against IMGT TRBV, TRBD and TRBJ reference segments. Only V-J combinations with frequency above 0.0001, covering about 99% of repertoires, were analysed. The TCS score was defined as the ratio of F50 (clonal expansion) to E x V (chaos), calculated using BLOSUM62-based TCRdist between CDR3 peptides within each V-J. Welch's t-statistics and random forest reduced around 520 V-J features to around 14, which were used in a naive Bayes classifier (R e1071). Clones were called with MiXCR by TCRdb after fastp trimmed the public reads at Q25, and only in-frame beta chains were retained. Entries that share a CDR3 protein sequence are merged under the most common genes and DNA. TCRdb's processing, not the authors', yielded these V and J calls. The sample has over 250,000 distinct CDR3 sequences on record, 12% to 15% of them singletons. The ten largest clones add up to 30% to 40% of the sample.

This clonotype was obtained from a woman aged 40 to 50 with Graves' ophthalmopathy. This chain joins TRBV11-2 to TRBJ1-1; the D region possibly corresponds to TRBD1 (5 bases align). Sequences were obtained from blood. The nucleotide sequence is given as TGTGCCAGCAGCTTAGGGCTCGGGGGCACTGAAGCTTTCTTT. Translated, this is CASSLGLGGTEAFF.